This T cell receptor (beta chain) was identified during a study of cytomegalovirus exposure and HLA in healthy donors. 60 Vbeta and 13 Jbeta primers were used in PCR. Sequenced by immunoSEQ multiplex PCR; TCRdb stores in-frame clones only, minus some. The sample includes around 190,000 clones, roughly 10% seen only once; the top ten take 1% to 1.5%. Whole-study results and caveats: For most subjects, TCR beta sequences were reported to predict HLA-A and HLA-B alleles with accuracy. Researchers had no immune exposure information except CMV serostatus available.

The sample holds a few counts of this clone. The antigen is not known. Sample: PBMCs. This sequence originates from a young woman in good health and CMV-seropositive.

CDR3 sequence reads: CASSTTTSGITKNIQYF. As DNA, the CDR3 is TGCGCCAGCAGCACAACTACTAGCGGGATAACCAAAAACATTCAGTACTTC. The rearrangement uses TRBV4-1 and TRBJ2-4; 10 nucleotides align to TRBD2. Trimming removed 5 bases from V and 2 bases from J; junction bases left unmatched: 9. CDR1 and CDR2 (germline): MGHRA, YSYEKL. CDR3 length equals 17 residues.